Presented here are 12 T cell receptor beta chains from one specimen sequenced in a study of monozygotic twins with inflammatory bowel disease. From its re-call of the 5' RACE reads, TCRdb lists each CDR3 protein once, without DNA. This sample's clone table lists 160,000 or so distinct CDR3 sequences. The sequenced sample consisted of blood. These receptors all stem from a human donor with ulcerative colitis or Crohn's disease, or a healthy co-twin of an affected twin (not recorded which).

The genes are TRBV5-1 and TRBJ2-7; no DNA is available, so the TRBD1 call from TCRdb remains unchecked. This CDR3 contains 16 residues. Germline loops: CDR1 SGHRS, CDR2 YFSETQ. CDR3 sequence: CASSSTYPGQGDEQYF.

V is TRBV29-1 and J is TRBJ1-4; TCRdb proposes TRBD1, but this gene call is untestable without DNA. CDR3 length: 17 residues. Germline values: CDR1 SQVTM, CDR2 ANQGSEA. The CDR3: CSVEVRRQGNFGEKLFF. Based on the CDR3 plus reference TRBV29-1 and TRBJ1-4, the full variable domain is SAVISQKPSRDICQRGTSLTIQCQVDSQVTMMFWYRQQPGQSLTLIATANQGSEATYESGFVIDKFPISRPNLTFSTLTVSNMSPEDSSIYLCSVEVRRQGNFGEKLFFGSGTQLSVL.

The rearrangement joins TRBV19 to TRBJ2-3; the D call of TRBD1 rests on TCRdb alone, since no DNA is present to check it. The CDR3 has 14 residues. Germline assignment: CDR1 LNHDA and CDR2 SQIVND (reference sequence). The CDR3 sequence is CASSPSKGTDTQYF.

CDR3 loop: CASSQGTLEDTQYF. The gene calls are TRBV5-1 and TRBJ2-3; TCRdb returns TRBD1, unconfirmable since there is no DNA. Germline V gene lookup returns CDR1 SGHRS and CDR2 YFSETQ. The CDR3 contains 14 residues.

J is TRBJ2-3 and V is TRBV7-8; checking the TCRdb D call of TRBD2 is not possible without DNA. This CDR3 is built from 14 residues. The germline gives CDR1 SGHVS, CDR2 FQNEAQ. Here the CDR3 reads CASSLGGNTDTQYF.

This chain joins TRBV5-4 and TRBJ2-5. The CDR3 contains 14 residues. Germline loops: CDR1 SGHNT, CDR2 YYREEE (reference sequence). CDR3 sequence reads: CASSLADPQETQYF.

This sequence joins TRBV7-2 and TRBJ1-5; checking the TCRdb D call of TRBD1 is not possible without DNA. This CDR3 comprises 15 residues. Germline V gene sequence: CDR1 SGHTA, CDR2 FQGNSA. This chain's CDR3 is CASSWGQGVVQPQHF.

The chain couples TRBV20-1 to TRBJ1-3; no DNA is available, so the TRBD1 call from TCRdb remains unchecked. Germline CDR1 is DFQATT and CDR2 is SNEGSKA (reference sequence). This CDR3 comprises 15 residues. CDR3 sequence reads: CSAFRGTGPGNTIYF.

The J gene is TRBJ1-5, the V gene TRBV7-2. Germline CDR1 reads SGHTA; CDR2 reads FQGNSA. The CDR3 has 11 residues. CDR3 sequence: CASSPQEPQHF.

V is TRBV20-1 and J is TRBJ2-5; TCRdb designates TRBD1, a call that cannot be tested without DNA. CDR3 length equals 14 residues. CDR1 DFQATT and CDR2 SNEGSKA come from the germline V gene (reference sequence). The CDR3 loop is CSAREAGGYETQYF.

The chain has TRBV24-1 and TRBJ2-7; the TCRdb D gene call, TRBD1, has no DNA to confirm it. CDR3 length: 15 amino acids. Germline values: CDR1 KGHDR, CDR2 SFDVKD. The CDR3 sequence is CATSDPTGKYHEQYF.

The rearrangement joins TRBV6-5 to TRBJ2-1. The CDR3 sequence is 13 residues long. Germline values: CDR1 MNHEY, CDR2 SVGAGI. The CDR3 reads CASSSIGNNEQFF.